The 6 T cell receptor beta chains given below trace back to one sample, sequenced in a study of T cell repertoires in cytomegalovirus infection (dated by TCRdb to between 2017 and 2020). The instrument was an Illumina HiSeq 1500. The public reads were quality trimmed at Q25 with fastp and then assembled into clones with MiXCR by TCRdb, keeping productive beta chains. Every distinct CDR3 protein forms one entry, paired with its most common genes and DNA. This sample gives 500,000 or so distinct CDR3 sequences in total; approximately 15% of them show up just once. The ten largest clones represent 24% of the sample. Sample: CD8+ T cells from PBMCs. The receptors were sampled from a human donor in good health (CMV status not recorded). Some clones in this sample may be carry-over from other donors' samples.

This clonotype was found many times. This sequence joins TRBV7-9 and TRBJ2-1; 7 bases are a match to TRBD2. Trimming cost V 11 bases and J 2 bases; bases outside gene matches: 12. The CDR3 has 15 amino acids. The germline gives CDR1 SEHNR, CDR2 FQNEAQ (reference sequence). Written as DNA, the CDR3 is TGTGCCCATACCCTAGCGGCCTCGCCCTACAATGAGCAGTTCTTC. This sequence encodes CAHTLAASPYNEQFF.

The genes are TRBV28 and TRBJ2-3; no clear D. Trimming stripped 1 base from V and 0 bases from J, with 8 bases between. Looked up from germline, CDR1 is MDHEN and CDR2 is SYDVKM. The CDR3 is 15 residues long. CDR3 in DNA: TGTGCCAGCAGTTTATACGGAACTAGCACAGATACGCAGTATTTT. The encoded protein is CASSLYGTSTDTQYF.

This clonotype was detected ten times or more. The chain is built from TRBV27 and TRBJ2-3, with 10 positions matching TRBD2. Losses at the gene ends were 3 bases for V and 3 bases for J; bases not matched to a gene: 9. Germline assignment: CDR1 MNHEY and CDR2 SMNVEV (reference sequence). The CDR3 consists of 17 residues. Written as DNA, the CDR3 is TGTGCCAGCAGTTTGGTCCCTAGCGGGAGACAGACAGATACGCAGTATTTT. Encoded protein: CASSLVPSGRQTDTQYF.

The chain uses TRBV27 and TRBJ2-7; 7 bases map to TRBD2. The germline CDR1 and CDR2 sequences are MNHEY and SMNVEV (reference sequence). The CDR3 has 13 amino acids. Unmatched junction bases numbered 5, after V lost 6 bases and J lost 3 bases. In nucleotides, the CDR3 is TGTGCCAGCAGGGGCTGGGGGGGCTACGAGCAGTACTTC. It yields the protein CASRGWGGYEQYF.

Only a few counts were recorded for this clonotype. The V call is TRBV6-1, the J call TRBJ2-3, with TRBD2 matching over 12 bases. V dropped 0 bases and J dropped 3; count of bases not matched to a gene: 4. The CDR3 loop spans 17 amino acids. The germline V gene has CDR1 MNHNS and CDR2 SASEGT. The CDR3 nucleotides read TGTGCCAGCAGTGAAGCGCGGACTAGCGGGACAACAGATACGCAGTATTTT. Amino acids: CASSEARTSGTTDTQYF.

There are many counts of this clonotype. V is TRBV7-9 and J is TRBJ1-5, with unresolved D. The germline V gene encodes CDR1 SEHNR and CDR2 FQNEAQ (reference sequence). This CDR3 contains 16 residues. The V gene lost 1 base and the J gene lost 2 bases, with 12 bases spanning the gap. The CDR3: CASSLGAVLGNQPQHF. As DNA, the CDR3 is TGTGCCAGCAGCTTAGGGGCAGTGCTGGGCAATCAGCCCCAGCATTTT.